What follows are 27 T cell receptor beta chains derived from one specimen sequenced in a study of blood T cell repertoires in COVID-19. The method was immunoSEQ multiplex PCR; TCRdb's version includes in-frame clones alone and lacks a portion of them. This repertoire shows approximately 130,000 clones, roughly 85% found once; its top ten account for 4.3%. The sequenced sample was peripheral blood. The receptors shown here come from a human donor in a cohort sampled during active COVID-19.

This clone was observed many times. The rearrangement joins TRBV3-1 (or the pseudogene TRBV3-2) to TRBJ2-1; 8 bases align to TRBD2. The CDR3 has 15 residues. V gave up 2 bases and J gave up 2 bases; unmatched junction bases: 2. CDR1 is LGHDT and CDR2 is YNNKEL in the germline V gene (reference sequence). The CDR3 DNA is TGTGCCAGCAGCCAACAAGCGGGGGCCTACAATGAGCAGTTCTTC. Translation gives CASSQQAGAYNEQFF.

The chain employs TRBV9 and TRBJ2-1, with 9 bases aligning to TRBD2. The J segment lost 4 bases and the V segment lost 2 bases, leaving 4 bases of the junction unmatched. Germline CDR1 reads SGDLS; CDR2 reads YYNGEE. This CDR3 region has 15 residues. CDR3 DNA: TGTGCCAGCAGCGTCTTCCTAGCGGGGTACAATGAGCAGTTCTTC. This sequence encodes CASSVFLAGYNEQFF.

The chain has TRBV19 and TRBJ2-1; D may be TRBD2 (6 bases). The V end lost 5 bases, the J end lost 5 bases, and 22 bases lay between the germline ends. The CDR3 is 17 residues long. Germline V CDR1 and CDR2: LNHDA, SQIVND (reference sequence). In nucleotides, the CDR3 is TGTGCCAGTAGTTCCCACGGGGGTAGGACCTACCACAATGAGCAGTTCTTC. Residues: CASSSHGGRTYHNEQFF.

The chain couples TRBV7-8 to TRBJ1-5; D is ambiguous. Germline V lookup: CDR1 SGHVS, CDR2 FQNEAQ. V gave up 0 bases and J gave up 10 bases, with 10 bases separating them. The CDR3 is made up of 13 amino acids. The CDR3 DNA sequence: TGTGCCAGCAGCTTAGCGCGTTCGGGACCCCAGCATTTT. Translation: CASSLARSGPQHF.

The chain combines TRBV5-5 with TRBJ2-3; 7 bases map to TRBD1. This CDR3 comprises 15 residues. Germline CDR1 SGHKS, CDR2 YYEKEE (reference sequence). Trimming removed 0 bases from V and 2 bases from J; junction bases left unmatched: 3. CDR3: CASSLARGTTDTQYF. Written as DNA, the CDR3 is TGTGCCAGCAGCTTGGCCAGGGGGACCACAGATACGCAGTATTTT.

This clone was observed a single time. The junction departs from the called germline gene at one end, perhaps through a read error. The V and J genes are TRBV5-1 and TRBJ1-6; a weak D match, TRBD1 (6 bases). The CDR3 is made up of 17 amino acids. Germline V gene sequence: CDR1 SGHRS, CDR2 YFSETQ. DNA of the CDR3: TGCGCCAGCAGTTTGGACAGCCCGAGCTCCTATAATTCACCCCTCCACTTT. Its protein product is CASSLDSPSSYNSPLHF.

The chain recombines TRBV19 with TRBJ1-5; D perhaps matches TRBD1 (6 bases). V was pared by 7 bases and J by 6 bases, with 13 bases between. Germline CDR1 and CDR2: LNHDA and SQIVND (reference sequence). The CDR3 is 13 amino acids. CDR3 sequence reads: CASTRGGAQPQHF. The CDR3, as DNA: TGTGCCAGTACTCGAGGGGGGGCTCAGCCCCAGCATTTT. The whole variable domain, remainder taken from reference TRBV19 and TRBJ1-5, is DGGITQSPKYLFRKEGQNVTLSCEQNLNHDAMYWYRQDPGQGLRLIYYSQIVNDFQKGDIAEGYSVSREKKESFPLTVTSAQKNPTAFYLCASTRGGAQPQHFGDGTRLSIL.

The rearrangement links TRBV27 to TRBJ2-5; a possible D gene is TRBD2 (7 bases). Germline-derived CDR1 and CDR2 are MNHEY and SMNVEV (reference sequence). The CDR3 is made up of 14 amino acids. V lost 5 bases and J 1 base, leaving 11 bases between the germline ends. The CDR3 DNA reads TGTGCCAGCAGTCCTCGGGGGGCCCAAGAGACCCAGTACTTC. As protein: CASSPRGAQETQYF.

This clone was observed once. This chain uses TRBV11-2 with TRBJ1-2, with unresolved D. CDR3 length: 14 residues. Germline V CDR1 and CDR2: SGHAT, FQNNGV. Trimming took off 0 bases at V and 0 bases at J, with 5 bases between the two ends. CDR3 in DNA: TGTGCCAGCAGCTTAGAAGACACTAACTATGGCTACACCTTC. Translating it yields CASSLEDTNYGYTF.

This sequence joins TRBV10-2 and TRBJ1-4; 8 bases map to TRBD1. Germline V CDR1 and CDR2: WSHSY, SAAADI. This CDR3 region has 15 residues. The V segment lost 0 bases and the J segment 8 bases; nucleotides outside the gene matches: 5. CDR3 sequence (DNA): TGCGCCAGCAGTGAGTCGATGGCAGGGGGCGAAAAACTGTTTTTT. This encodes CASSESMAGGEKLFF.

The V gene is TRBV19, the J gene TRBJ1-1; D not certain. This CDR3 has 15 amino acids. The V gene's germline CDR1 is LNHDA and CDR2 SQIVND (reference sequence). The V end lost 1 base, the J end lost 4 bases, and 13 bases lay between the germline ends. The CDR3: CASSIAHGTATEAFF. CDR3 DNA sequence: TGTGCCAGTAGTATAGCGCATGGAACAGCCACTGAAGCTTTCTTT.

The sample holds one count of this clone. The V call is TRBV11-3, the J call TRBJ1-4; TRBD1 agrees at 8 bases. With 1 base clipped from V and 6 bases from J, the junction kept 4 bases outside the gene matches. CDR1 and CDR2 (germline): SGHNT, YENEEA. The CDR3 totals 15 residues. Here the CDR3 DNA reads TGTGCCAGCAGCTTAGGAGGACAGGGTGATGAAAAACTGTTTTTT. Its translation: CASSLGGQGDEKLFF.

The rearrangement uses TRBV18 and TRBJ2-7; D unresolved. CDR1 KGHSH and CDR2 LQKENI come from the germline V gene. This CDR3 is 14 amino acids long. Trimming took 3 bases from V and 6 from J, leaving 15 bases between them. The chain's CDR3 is CASSPTANTGEQYF. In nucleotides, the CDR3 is TGTGCCAGCTCACCCACCGCGAATACGGGCGAGCAGTACTTC.

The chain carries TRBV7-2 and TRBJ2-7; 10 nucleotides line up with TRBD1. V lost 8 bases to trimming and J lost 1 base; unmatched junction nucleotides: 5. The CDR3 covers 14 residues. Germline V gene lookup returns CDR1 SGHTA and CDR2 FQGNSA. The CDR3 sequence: CASGGQGGSYEQYF. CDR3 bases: TGTGCCAGCGGAGGACAGGGGGGATCCTACGAGCAGTACTTC.

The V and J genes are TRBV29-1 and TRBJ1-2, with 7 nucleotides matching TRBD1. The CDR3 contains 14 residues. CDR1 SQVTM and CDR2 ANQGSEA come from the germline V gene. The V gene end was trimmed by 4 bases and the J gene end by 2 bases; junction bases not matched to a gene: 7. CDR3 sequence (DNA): TGCAGCGTTGGGACAGGCCTAATGAACTATGGCTACACCTTC. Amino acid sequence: CSVGTGLMNYGYTF.

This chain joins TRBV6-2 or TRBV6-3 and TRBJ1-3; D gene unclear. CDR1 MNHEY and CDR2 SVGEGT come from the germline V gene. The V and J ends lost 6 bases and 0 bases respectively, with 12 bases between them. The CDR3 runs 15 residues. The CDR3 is CASSPLGSSGNTIYF. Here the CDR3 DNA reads TGTGCCAGCAGCCCGCTTGGGAGCTCTGGAAACACCATATATTTT.

CDR3 nucleotide sequence: TGCGCCAGCAGCTTGGGAGTTGGGGGCAAGAGCACTGAAGCTTTCTTT. This translates into CASSLGVGGKSTEAFF. The chain employs TRBV5-1 and TRBJ1-1, with D possibly TRBD1 on 6 matching bases. Germline loops: CDR1 SGHRS, CDR2 YFSETQ. The V and J ends lost 0 bases and 4 bases respectively, with 16 bases between them. The length of the CDR3 is 16 residues.

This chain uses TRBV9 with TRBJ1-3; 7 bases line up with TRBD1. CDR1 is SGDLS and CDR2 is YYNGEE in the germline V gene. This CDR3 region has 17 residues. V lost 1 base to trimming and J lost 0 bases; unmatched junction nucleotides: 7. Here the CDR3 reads CASSVSGTARSGNTIYF. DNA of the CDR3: TGTGCCAGCAGCGTAAGTGGGACAGCTCGCTCTGGAAACACCATATATTTT.

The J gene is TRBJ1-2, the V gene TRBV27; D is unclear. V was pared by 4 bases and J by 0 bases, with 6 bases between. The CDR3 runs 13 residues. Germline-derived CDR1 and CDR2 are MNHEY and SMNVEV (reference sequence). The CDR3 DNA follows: TGTGCCAGCAGTTGGACTCCTAACTATGGCTACACCTTC. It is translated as CASSWTPNYGYTF.

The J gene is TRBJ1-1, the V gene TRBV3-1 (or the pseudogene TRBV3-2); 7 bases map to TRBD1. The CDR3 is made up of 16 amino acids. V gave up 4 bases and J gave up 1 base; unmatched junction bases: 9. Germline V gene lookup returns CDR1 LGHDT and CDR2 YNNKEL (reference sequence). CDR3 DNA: TGTGCCAGCAGCCCTCCTACAGGGGTTTGGAACACTGAAGCTTTCTTT. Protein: CASSPPTGVWNTEAFF.

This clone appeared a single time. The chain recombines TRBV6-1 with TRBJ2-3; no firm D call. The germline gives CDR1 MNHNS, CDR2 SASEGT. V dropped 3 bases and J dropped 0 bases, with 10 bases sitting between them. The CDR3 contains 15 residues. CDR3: CASSDLVSSTDTQYF. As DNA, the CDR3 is TGTGCCAGCAGTGATTTGGTTAGCAGCACAGATACGCAGTATTTT.

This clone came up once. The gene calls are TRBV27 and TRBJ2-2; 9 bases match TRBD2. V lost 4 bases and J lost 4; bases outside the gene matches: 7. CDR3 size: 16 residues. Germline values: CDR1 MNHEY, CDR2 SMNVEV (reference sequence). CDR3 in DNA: TGTGCCAGCAGTTCAAGCGGGAGGCCAATCACCGGGGAGCTGTTTTTT. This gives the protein CASSSSGRPITGELFF.

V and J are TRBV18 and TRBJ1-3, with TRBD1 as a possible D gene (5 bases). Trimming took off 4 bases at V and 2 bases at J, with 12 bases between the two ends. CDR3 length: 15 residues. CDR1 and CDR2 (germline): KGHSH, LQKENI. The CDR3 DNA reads TGTGCCAGCTCACGACAAGGACATGCTGGAAACACCATATATTTT. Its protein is CASSRQGHAGNTIYF.

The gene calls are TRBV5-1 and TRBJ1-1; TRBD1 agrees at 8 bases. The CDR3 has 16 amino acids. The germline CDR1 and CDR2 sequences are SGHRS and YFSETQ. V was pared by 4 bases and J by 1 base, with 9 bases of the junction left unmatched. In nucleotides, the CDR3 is TGCGCCAGCAGCACACACGGACAGGGAACGAACACTGAAGCTTTCTTT. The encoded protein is CASSTHGQGTNTEAFF.

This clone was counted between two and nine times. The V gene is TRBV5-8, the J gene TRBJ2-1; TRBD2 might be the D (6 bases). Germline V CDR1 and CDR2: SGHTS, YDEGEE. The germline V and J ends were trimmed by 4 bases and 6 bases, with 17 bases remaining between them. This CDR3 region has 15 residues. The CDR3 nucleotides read TGTGCCAGCAGCCCCCGTGCGGGATTCAGCAATGAGCAGTTCTTC. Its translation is CASSPRAGFSNEQFF.

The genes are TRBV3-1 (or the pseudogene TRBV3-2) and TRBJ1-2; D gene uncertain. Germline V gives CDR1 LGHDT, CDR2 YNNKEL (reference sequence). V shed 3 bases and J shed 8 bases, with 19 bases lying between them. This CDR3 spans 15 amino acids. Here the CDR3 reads CASSHPDRTGGGYTF. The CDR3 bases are TGTGCCAGCAGCCACCCTGACCGGACTGGAGGAGGCTACACCTTC.

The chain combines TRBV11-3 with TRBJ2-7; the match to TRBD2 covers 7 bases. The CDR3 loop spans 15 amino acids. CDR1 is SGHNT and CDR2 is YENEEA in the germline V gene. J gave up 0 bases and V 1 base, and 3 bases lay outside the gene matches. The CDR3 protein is CASSLGRGNSYEQYF. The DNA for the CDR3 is TGTGCCAGCAGCTTAGGGCGGGGGAACTCCTACGAGCAGTACTTC.